The rows below give T cell receptor beta chains drawn from one sample of a study of T cells after somatic rescue of genetic block. Data came from immunoSEQ multiplex PCR; TCRdb stores just in-frame clones and leaves some out. The table records about 12,000 clones, 71% of them present only once. Sequenced: peripheral blood mononuclear cells (PBMCs). These receptors were collected from a boy younger than 18. Each CDR3 is given with its conserved first and last residue. Fields, in order: CDR3 protein, CDR3 DNA, clone size, J gene, V gene, D gene. D genes are given only for firm matches. Clone size is not always given. Where it is, it says once, few, many or a class for expanded clones.

cdr3_aa: CASSLVAQDTYEQYF; cdr3_nt: TGTGCCAGCAGCTTAGTAGCGCAGGACACCTACGAGCAGTACTTC; clone_size: NA; j_call: TRBJ2-7; v_call: TRBV7-7; d_call: NA
cdr3_aa: CASSLVAGQSYEQYF; cdr3_nt: TGTGCCAGCAGCTTAGTGGCAGGCCAATCCTACGAGCAGTACTTC; clone_size: NA; j_call: TRBJ2-7; v_call: TRBV11-2; d_call: NA
cdr3_aa: CASSLGTSQETQYF; cdr3_nt: TGTGCCAGCAGCTTAGGGACTTCCCAAGAGACCCAGTACTTC; clone_size: NA; j_call: TRBJ2-5; v_call: TRBV7-9; d_call: NA
cdr3_aa: CASIHSGRGINEKLFF; cdr3_nt: TGTGCCAGCATCCACTCGGGGAGGGGGATTAATGAAAAACTGTTTTTT; clone_size: once; j_call: TRBJ1-4; v_call: TRBV7-9; d_call: NA
cdr3_aa: CASRPNRGTYEQYF; cdr3_nt: TGTGCCAGCCGGCCGAACAGGGGTACCTACGAGCAGTACTTC; clone_size: NA; j_call: TRBJ2-7; v_call: TRBV28; d_call: TRBD1
cdr3_aa: CASSFGAGPSTDTQYF; cdr3_nt: TGTGCCAGCAGTTTTGGGGCGGGTCCCAGCACAGATACGCAGTATTTT; clone_size: NA; j_call: TRBJ2-3; v_call: TRBV27; d_call: NA
cdr3_aa: CASSLTAGGDNEQFF; cdr3_nt: TGTGCCAGCAGTTTAACAGCAGGGGGGGACAATGAGCAGTTCTTC; clone_size: NA; j_call: TRBJ2-1; v_call: TRBV27; d_call: NA
cdr3_aa: CASSQIRSLRGEQYF; cdr3_nt: TGTGCCAGCAGCCAGATACGGAGTCTAAGGGGGGAGCAGTACTTC; clone_size: NA; j_call: TRBJ2-7; v_call: TRBV11-2; d_call: NA
cdr3_aa: CASSGDRGRSADTQYF; cdr3_nt: TGTGCCAGCAGTGGGGACAGGGGACGATCGGCAGATACGCAGTATTTT; clone_size: once; j_call: TRBJ2-3; v_call: TRBV28; d_call: TRBD1
cdr3_aa: CASSATGSFYEQYF; cdr3_nt: TGTGCCAGCAGCGCAACCGGGTCCTTCTACGAGCAGTACTTC; clone_size: NA; j_call: TRBJ2-7; v_call: TRBV5-4; d_call: NA
cdr3_aa: CASSLPISGNTIYF; cdr3_nt: TGTGCCAGCAGCTTGCCTATCTCTGGAAACACCATATATTTT; clone_size: NA; j_call: TRBJ1-3; v_call: TRBV5-6; d_call: NA
cdr3_aa: CAISESPGQGKGSYNEQFF; cdr3_nt: TGTGCCATCAGTGAGTCACCGGGACAGGGAAAAGGCTCCTACAATGAGCAGTTCTTC; clone_size: NA; j_call: TRBJ2-1; v_call: TRBV10-3; d_call: TRBD1
cdr3_aa: CASSGREGGYTF; cdr3_nt: TGTGCCAGCAGCGGAAGGGAGGGGGGCTACACCTTC; clone_size: NA; j_call: TRBJ1-2; v_call: TRBV7-2; d_call: NA
cdr3_aa: CASSFRDRGPVDTEAFF; cdr3_nt: TGTGCCAGCAGCTTCCGGGACAGGGGGCCGGTGGACACTGAAGCTTTCTTT; clone_size: few; j_call: TRBJ1-1; v_call: TRBV11-3; d_call: TRBD1
cdr3_aa: CATRLGATDTQYF; cdr3_nt: TGTGCCACCCGGTTAGGGGCCACAGATACGCAGTATTTT; clone_size: NA; j_call: TRBJ2-3; v_call: TRBV7-9; d_call: NA
cdr3_aa: CASSHGAGGTYNEQFF; cdr3_nt: TGCGCCAGCAGCCATGGAGCGGGAGGGACCTACAATGAGCAGTTCTTC; clone_size: few; j_call: TRBJ2-1; v_call: TRBV4-3; d_call: TRBD2
cdr3_aa: CASSLLRGRSTDTQYF; cdr3_nt: TGTGCCAGCAGTTTACTGAGGGGGAGGTCCACAGATACGCAGTATTTT; clone_size: NA; j_call: TRBJ2-3; v_call: TRBV28; d_call: NA
cdr3_aa: CASRPPGQGSYEQYF; cdr3_nt: TGTGCCAGCAGACCACCGGGACAGGGATCCTACGAGCAGTACTTC; clone_size: NA; j_call: TRBJ2-7; v_call: TRBV28; d_call: TRBD1
cdr3_aa: CSVITLSGTEAFF; cdr3_nt: TGCAGCGTTATAACCCTCTCAGGGACTGAAGCTTTCTTT; clone_size: NA; j_call: TRBJ1-1; v_call: TRBV29-1; d_call: NA
cdr3_aa: CASSLRPQGISTDTQYF; cdr3_nt: TGCGCCAGCAGCTTGAGGCCACAGGGGATAAGCACAGATACGCAGTATTTT; clone_size: NA; j_call: TRBJ2-3; v_call: TRBV5-1; d_call: TRBD1
cdr3_aa: CAWSRTGGADTQYF; cdr3_nt: TGTGCCTGGAGCAGGACAGGGGGTGCAGATACGCAGTATTTT; clone_size: NA; j_call: TRBJ2-3; v_call: TRBV30; d_call: TRBD1
cdr3_aa: CASSPRTGAYEQYF; cdr3_nt: TGTGCCAGCAGCCCCCGGACAGGGGCCTACGAGCAGTACTTC; clone_size: medium-sized; j_call: TRBJ2-7; v_call: TRBV11-2; d_call: TRBD1
cdr3_aa: CASSLNSGTGRIYEQYF; cdr3_nt: TGTGCCAGCAGCCTCAACTCCGGGACAGGGCGTATCTACGAGCAGTACTTC; clone_size: once; j_call: TRBJ2-7; v_call: TRBV7-9; d_call: TRBD1
cdr3_aa: CASSFPPSGGGHNEQFF; cdr3_nt: TGTGCCAGCAGCTTCCCGCCTAGCGGAGGCGGCCACAATGAGCAGTTCTTC; clone_size: NA; j_call: TRBJ2-1; v_call: TRBV11-3; d_call: TRBD2
cdr3_aa: CASSERQGAGNEQFF; cdr3_nt: TGTGCCAGTAGTGAACGACAGGGGGCGGGCAATGAGCAGTTCTTC; clone_size: NA; j_call: TRBJ2-1; v_call: TRBV19; d_call: TRBD1
cdr3_aa: CASSLFGSYEQYF; cdr3_nt: TGTGCCAGCAGCCTCTTTGGGTCCTACGAGCAGTACTTC; clone_size: NA; j_call: TRBJ2-7; v_call: TRBV7-9; d_call: NA
cdr3_aa: CAWSRNSNQPQHF; cdr3_nt: TGTGCCTGGAGCCGAAACAGCAATCAGCCCCAGCATTTT; clone_size: NA; j_call: TRBJ1-5; v_call: TRBV30; d_call: NA
cdr3_aa: CASSSQDPGIQYF; cdr3_nt: TGTGCCAGCAGTTCCCAAGATCCGGGCATTCAGTACTTC; clone_size: NA; j_call: TRBJ2-4; v_call: TRBV6-1; d_call: NA
cdr3_aa: CASSFSGGDSEQYF; cdr3_nt: TGTGCCAGCAGCTTTAGCGGGGGAGACTCCGAGCAGTACTTC; clone_size: NA; j_call: TRBJ2-7; v_call: TRBV7-9; d_call: TRBD2
cdr3_aa: CASSFLGQVYEQYF; cdr3_nt: TGTGCCAGCAGTTTCTTGGGACAGGTCTACGAGCAGTACTTC; clone_size: NA; j_call: TRBJ2-7; v_call: TRBV28; d_call: TRBD1
cdr3_aa: CASTTIDRNEKLFF; cdr3_nt: TGTGCCAGTACCACCATAGACAGAAATGAAAAACTGTTTTTT; clone_size: NA; j_call: TRBJ1-4; v_call: TRBV19; d_call: NA
cdr3_aa: CASSTGLAGTDTQYF; cdr3_nt: TGTGCCAGCAGTACCGGACTAGCGGGGACAGATACGCAGTATTTT; clone_size: few; j_call: TRBJ2-3; v_call: TRBV6-5; d_call: TRBD2
cdr3_aa: CASSSNTEAFF; cdr3_nt: TGTGCCAGCAGCTCGAACACTGAAGCTTTCTTT; clone_size: NA; j_call: TRBJ1-1; v_call: TRBV7-9; d_call: NA
cdr3_aa: CASRNTIRTEAFF; cdr3_nt: TGTGCCAGCAGAAACACAATTCGCACTGAAGCTTTCTTT; clone_size: NA; j_call: TRBJ1-1; v_call: TRBV21-1; d_call: NA
cdr3_aa: CAISESGLAASTDTQYF; cdr3_nt: TGTGCCATCAGTGAGTCAGGGCTAGCGGCTAGCACAGATACGCAGTATTTT; clone_size: medium-sized; j_call: TRBJ2-3; v_call: TRBV10-3; d_call: TRBD2
cdr3_aa: CASSLSPRTGGFYEQYF; cdr3_nt: TGTGCCAGCAGCTTAAGCCCCAGGACAGGGGGGTTCTACGAGCAGTACTTC; clone_size: NA; j_call: TRBJ2-7; v_call: TRBV11-2; d_call: TRBD1
cdr3_aa: CASGDRVNYGYTF; cdr3_nt: TGTGCCAGCGGGGACAGGGTTAACTATGGCTACACCTTC; clone_size: NA; j_call: TRBJ1-2; v_call: TRBV28; d_call: TRBD1
cdr3_aa: CASSLDRGLTEAFF; cdr3_nt: TGTGCCAGCAGTCTCGACAGGGGCTTGACTGAAGCTTTCTTT; clone_size: NA; j_call: TRBJ1-1; v_call: TRBV2; d_call: TRBD1
cdr3_aa: CASSSLSTGSYEQYF; cdr3_nt: TGTGCCAGCAGCTCGTTGTCGACAGGGTCCTACGAGCAGTACTTC; clone_size: NA; j_call: TRBJ2-7; v_call: TRBV6-1; d_call: TRBD1
cdr3_aa: CASSPVEGRNSPLHF; cdr3_nt: TGTGCCAGCTCACCAGTAGAGGGGAGGAATTCACCCCTCCACTTT; clone_size: NA; j_call: TRBJ1-6; v_call: TRBV18; d_call: NA
cdr3_aa: CASGELLAYEQYF; cdr3_nt: TGTGCCAGCGGAGAGCTTCTTGCCTACGAGCAGTACTTC; clone_size: once; j_call: TRBJ2-7; v_call: TRBV5-5; d_call: NA
cdr3_aa: CASSSSQWAPSYGYTF; cdr3_nt: TGTGCCAGCAGCTCCTCTCAGTGGGCTCCCAGCTATGGCTACACCTTC; clone_size: few; j_call: TRBJ1-2; v_call: TRBV7-6; d_call: NA
cdr3_aa: CASSLPLAGPSGMLFF; cdr3_nt: TGTGCCAGCAGTTTACCCCTAGCGGGCCCCTCGGGGATGCTGTTTTTT; clone_size: NA; j_call: TRBJ2-2; v_call: TRBV28; d_call: TRBD2